These 9 T cell receptor beta chains were all obtained from the same sample, sequenced in a study of blood T cell repertoires in COVID-19. Assay: immunoSEQ multiplex PCR; the TCRdb copy retains only in-frame clones and omits some. The table lists under 100,000 clones, 80% of them singletons, with around 11% in the top ten. Sequenced input: peripheral blood. Receptor source: a middle-aged woman with active or convalescent COVID-19.

Comments on this clone: One junction end does not reproduce the germline sequence, and a read error may be involved. The sample carries other DNA sequences with the same CDR3. The gene calls are TRBV6-2 or TRBV6-3 and TRBJ2-7, with D perhaps TRBD1 (6 bases). The CDR3 sequence is 15 residues long. The V gene's germline CDR1 is MNHEY and CDR2 SVGEGT. CDR3 residues: CASSYVDSTTYEQYF. The CDR3 DNA sequence: TGTGCCAGCAGTTATGTGGACAGTACAACCTACGAGCAATACTTC.

This sequence joins TRBV29-1 and TRBJ2-5, with D possibly TRBD2 on 6 matching bases. With 4 bases removed from V and 4 bases from J, the gap between germline ends came to 10 bases. CDR1 and CDR2 (germline): SQVTM, ANQGSEA. The length of the CDR3 is 12 residues. Written as DNA, the CDR3 is TGCAGCGTTGCACTAGCTGGAGAGACCCAGTACTTC. It encodes CSVALAGETQYF. The complete variable domain, with remaining parts taken from reference TRBV29-1 and TRBJ2-5, reads SAVISQKPSRDICQRGTSLTIQCQVDSQVTMMFWYRQQPGQSLTLIATANQGSEATYESGFVIDKFPISRPNLTFSTLTVSNMSPEDSSIYLCSVALAGETQYFGPGTRLLVL.

This chain uses TRBV5-1 with TRBJ2-1; 8 bases are shared with TRBD1. With 0 bases clipped from V and 7 bases from J, the junction kept 9 bases outside the gene matches. The V gene's germline CDR1 is SGHRS and CDR2 YFSETQ. The CDR3 is made up of 16 amino acids. CDR3 DNA: TGCGCCAGCAGCTTGGGGGCCGGGACAGGCCAGAATGAGCAGTTCTTC. It codes for CASSLGAGTGQNEQFF.

A few counts support this clone. The rearrangement joins TRBV4-2 to TRBJ2-1, with D perhaps matching TRBD2 (6 bases). V was shortened by 4 bases and J by 7 bases, with 11 bases between the two germline ends. The CDR3 has 13 residues. The V gene's germline CDR1 is LGHNA and CDR2 YNFKEQ. This chain's CDR3 is CASSPRLENEQFF. DNA of the CDR3: TGTGCCAGCAGCCCCAGACTAGAGAATGAGCAGTTCTTC.

The V and J genes are TRBV6-6 and TRBJ1-1; D remains unclear. Germline-derived CDR1 and CDR2 are MNHNY and SVGAGI (reference sequence). Trimming shortened V by 2 bases and J by 0 bases, and 10 bases separated the two germline ends. The CDR3 has 15 amino acids. CDR3 in amino acids: CASSYDEILNTEAFF. The CDR3, as DNA: TGTGCCAGCAGTTACGATGAGATATTGAACACTGAAGCTTTCTTT.

The chain uses TRBV7-2 and TRBJ2-5, with 10 bases aligning to TRBD2. Germline CDR1 SGHTA, CDR2 FQGNSA. V lost 2 bases and J lost 5; bases outside the gene matches: 11. This CDR3 contains 17 residues. Here the CDR3 reads CASSLRQLAGSTETQYF. CDR3 sequence (DNA): TGTGCCAGCAGCTTAAGGCAACTAGCGGGAAGTACGGAGACCCAGTACTTC.

This clone came up a few times. The chain uses TRBV10-1 and TRBJ1-4; weak D call: TRBD1 (6 bases). Per the germline V gene, CDR1 is WNHNN and CDR2 is SYGVQD (reference sequence). The CDR3 sequence is 15 residues long. V lost 9 bases and J lost 6, with 20 bases in between. CDR3: CARPTYRARDEKLFF. CDR3 coding DNA: TGCGCCAGACCTACCTACAGGGCTAGGGATGAAAAACTGTTTTTT.

The count of this clone is one. The rearrangement uses TRBV5-1 and TRBJ1-4; D gene ambiguous. CDR3 length: 15 residues. Per the germline V gene, CDR1 is SGHRS and CDR2 is YFSETQ. V was shortened by 1 base and J by 8 bases, with 15 bases between the two germline ends. CDR3 sequence reads: CASSLFGGIGEKLFF. CDR3 nucleotides: TGCGCCAGCAGCTTGTTCGGAGGGATTGGCGAAAAACTGTTTTTT.

The chain carries TRBV28 and TRBJ2-3; D call uncertain. The CDR3 covers 15 residues. The germline V gene has CDR1 MDHEN and CDR2 SYDVKM. V was cut by 3 bases and J by 2 bases, with 12 bases left in between. The CDR3 sequence is CASSFPSPPTDTQYF. The CDR3 nucleotides are TGTGCCAGCAGTTTTCCTAGTCCCCCCACAGATACGCAGTATTTT.